These T cell receptor beta chains were read from a single sample in a study of human T cells and chemical hapten exposure. One entry per CDR3 protein results from TCRdb running MiXCR on the RACE reads. This table holds 80,000 to 100,000 distinct CDR3 sequences, over 10% found once. Sequencing used whole blood, obtained in connection with sensitization to the hapten diphenylcyclopropenone (DPC). The receptors stem from a woman aged 40-49 years with alopecia areata. Some clones in this sample may be carry-over from other donors' samples. The CDR3 runs from the conserved cysteine through the conserved F or W. The order of the fields is D gene, V gene, clone size, J gene, CDR3 protein, CDR3 DNA. A D gene is named only where the DNA matches it firmly. Not every row has a clone size; where given, it reads once, few, many or a size class.

d_gene: -
v_gene: TRBV19
abundance: few
j_gene: TRBJ2-1
CDR3aa: CASSISPSDEQFF
CDR3nt: TGTGCCAGTAGTATATCGCCGAGTGATGAGCAGTTCTTC

d_gene: TRBD1
v_gene: TRBV29-1
abundance: few
j_gene: TRBJ2-5
CDR3aa: CSVVLLQGAQETQYF
CDR3nt: TGCAGCGTTGTCCTCTTACAGGGGGCCCAAGAGACCCAGTACTTC

d_gene: TRBD2
v_gene: TRBV5-1
abundance: many
j_gene: TRBJ2-5
CDR3aa: CASSYWTSGQETQYF
CDR3nt: TGCGCCAGCAGCTATTGGACTAGCGGACAAGAGACCCAGTACTTC

d_gene: -
v_gene: TRBV19
abundance: many
j_gene: TRBJ2-2
CDR3aa: CASSGIGVTGELFF
CDR3nt: TGTGCCAGTAGTGGGATAGGGGTCACCGGGGAGCTGTTTTTT

d_gene: -
v_gene: TRBV28
abundance: -
j_gene: TRBJ2-5
CDR3aa: CASSSRKLATQYF
CDR3nt: TGTGCCAGCAGTAGCAGGAAGCTGGCGACCCAGTACTTC

d_gene: -
v_gene: TRBV7-9
abundance: many
j_gene: TRBJ1-5
CDR3aa: CASSLGAGPSQPQHF
CDR3nt: TGTGCCAGCAGCTTAGGTGCGGGCCCTAGTCAGCCCCAGCATTTT

d_gene: TRBD2
v_gene: TRBV3-1
abundance: -
j_gene: TRBJ2-2
CDR3aa: CASSRRSGRNTGELFF
CDR3nt: TGTGCCAGCAGCCGCCGTAGCGGGAGGAACACCGGGGAGCTGTTTTTT

d_gene: TRBD1
v_gene: TRBV2
abundance: few
j_gene: TRBJ2-1
CDR3aa: CASSRDRGSGEQFF
CDR3nt: TGTGCCAGCAGTCGGGACAGGGGGTCCGGTGAGCAGTTCTTC

d_gene: TRBD2
v_gene: TRBV4-3
abundance: many
j_gene: TRBJ2-2
CDR3aa: CASSQDHPGGTGELFF
CDR3nt: TGCGCCAGCAGCCAAGATCATCCGGGGGGGACCGGGGAGCTGTTTTTT

d_gene: TRBD2
v_gene: TRBV20-1
abundance: many
j_gene: TRBJ2-3
CDR3aa: CSATGTSGTDTQYF
CDR3nt: TGCAGTGCTACGGGGACTAGCGGCACAGATACGCAGTATTTT

d_gene: -
v_gene: TRBV28
abundance: many
j_gene: TRBJ1-2
CDR3aa: CASSLPRAYGYTF
CDR3nt: TGTGCCAGCAGTTTACCCCGGGCCTATGGCTACACCTTC

d_gene: -
v_gene: TRBV2
abundance: few
j_gene: TRBJ2-3
CDR3aa: CASSERRGSTDTQYF
CDR3nt: TGTGCCAGCAGTGAAAGGCGGGGTAGCACAGATACGCAGTATTTT

d_gene: -
v_gene: TRBV7-9
abundance: few
j_gene: TRBJ1-3
CDR3aa: CASSLGSGNTIYF
CDR3nt: TGTGCCAGCAGCTTAGGCTCTGGAAACACCATATATTTT

d_gene: TRBD1
v_gene: TRBV7-6
abundance: -
j_gene: TRBJ1-1
CDR3aa: CASSPGGLNTEAFF
CDR3nt: TGTGCCAGCAGCCCAGGGGGACTTAACACTGAAGCTTTCTTT

d_gene: -
v_gene: TRBV7-2
abundance: few
j_gene: TRBJ2-3
CDR3aa: CASSSLGTDTQYF
CDR3nt: TGTGCCAGCAGCTCCTTAGGCACAGATACGCAGTATTTT

d_gene: -
v_gene: TRBV6-4
abundance: many
j_gene: TRBJ2-3
CDR3aa: CASSDQARSVDTQYF
CDR3nt: TGTGCCAGCAGTGACCAAGCTCGCAGTGTTGATACGCAGTATTTT

d_gene: TRBD1
v_gene: TRBV11-2
abundance: many
j_gene: TRBJ1-2
CDR3aa: CASSARTGAGYGYTF
CDR3nt: TGTGCCAGCAGCGCACGGACAGGCGCGGGCTATGGCTACACCTTC

d_gene: -
v_gene: TRBV29-1
abundance: few
j_gene: TRBJ2-3
CDR3aa: CSVGDTDTQYF
CDR3nt: TGCAGCGTGGGGGACACAGATACGCAGTATTTT

d_gene: -
v_gene: TRBV12-3/TRBV12-4
abundance: few
j_gene: TRBJ2-2
CDR3aa: CASSFARGENTGELFF
CDR3nt: TGTGCCAGCAGTTTCGCCAGGGGGGAGAACACCGGGGAGCTGTTTTTT

d_gene: TRBD2
v_gene: TRBV24-1
abundance: few
j_gene: TRBJ2-7
CDR3aa: CATSDARGGRGSYEQYF
CDR3nt: TGTGCCACCAGTGATGCGCGGGGCGGGAGGGGATCCTACGAGCAGTACTTC

d_gene: -
v_gene: TRBV5-1
abundance: -
j_gene: TRBJ2-6
CDR3aa: CASSLEPQRSGANVLTF
CDR3nt: TGCGCCAGCAGCTTGGAACCCCAGCGATCTGGGGCCAACGTCCTGACTTTC

d_gene: TRBD1
v_gene: TRBV18
abundance: -
j_gene: TRBJ1-3
CDR3aa: CASSPLGTGDGNTIYF
CDR3nt: TGTGCCAGCTCACCACTAGGGACAGGGGATGGAAACACCATATATTTT

d_gene: -
v_gene: TRBV28
abundance: few
j_gene: TRBJ1-6
CDR3aa: CASRSNNSPLHF
CDR3nt: TGTGCCAGCAGATCAAATAATTCACCCCTCCACTTT

d_gene: -
v_gene: TRBV7-2
abundance: -
j_gene: TRBJ1-2
CDR3aa: CASSLETGPTNYGYTF
CDR3nt: TGTGCCAGCAGCTTAGAAACAGGACCGACTAACTATGGCTACACCTTC